The TCR beta chain under discussion was sequenced for a study of somatic mutations in cytotoxic T cells in rheumatoid arthritis. Study at large: After diagnosis, patient blood (approximately 30 ml EDTA) was drawn right away, before any treatment was given. Certain T-cell populations stained with V beta antibodies were FACS-sorted to nearly 100% purity, and V beta1+ cells were TCRB-sequenced. Broader study findings: A rise in CD8+ clonality with age was seen in rheumatoid arthritis patients but not in healthy controls.

Sequencing was performed with immunoSEQ multiplex PCR; in TCRdb, only in-frame clones are kept and a portion is missing. The repertoire holds around 16,000 clones, with approximately 79% as singletons. As for this clone: Its antigen is undetermined.

CDR1 SGHRS and CDR2 YFSETQ come from the germline V gene. CDR3 length: 15 amino acids. The V and J ends lost 5 bases and 3 bases respectively, with 16 bases between them. The sequence came from an adult with rheumatoid arthritis. Sequencing was performed on CD8+ T cells sorted from blood. The chain joins TRBV5-1 to TRBJ2-3; D is unclear. CDR3 sequence (DNA): TGCGCCAGCAGGGCTCTCCCTAGTGAAACAGATACGCAGTATTTT. It encodes CASRALPSETDTQYF.